The sequence of this T cell receptor (beta chain) was determined in a study of blood T cells in healthy people across ages. Across the whole study: Using template switching, researchers captured about one barcoded beta molecule for each two T cells.

The germline V gene encodes CDR1 SGHRS and CDR2 YFSETQ. Deletions cut 4 bases from V and 3 bases from J, with 14 bases between. The CDR3 totals 16 residues. This clonotype was detected only a few times. Next came a second PCR, run for about 7 to 11 cycles, which used a sample-barcoded 5' primer along with a J-beta primer mix. The template-switch adaptor, which had 12 random nucleotides, put a tag on each cDNA molecule. TCRdb ran MiXCR on the 5' RACE reads and lists one entry per CDR3 protein. The sample has some 900,000 distinct CDR3 sequences; about 30% are singletons. The source is a woman aged 80 or over in good health. The chain carries TRBV5-1 and TRBJ1-6; a weak D match, TRBD1 (5 bases). The sequenced sample consisted of blood. Written as DNA, the CDR3 is TGCGCCAGCAGCACCGGTTGGGGGGACTATAATTCACCCCTCCACTTT. Translating it yields CASSTGWGDYNSPLHF.